Given below is one T cell receptor beta chain in context. V shed 4 bases and J 6 bases; nucleotides not matched to a gene: 6. In germline, CDR1 is GTSNPN, CDR2 SVGIG (reference sequence). The CDR3 is 13 amino acids. This specimen belongs to a study of T cell changes during pregnancy in multiple sclerosis. TCRdb's copy holds only in-frame clones and misses some; the assay was immunoSEQ multiplex PCR. Here the sample spans about 48,000 clones, about 88% being singletons. This rearrangement joins TRBV30 to TRBJ2-1, with 7 bases matching TRBD2. Sample: CD4+ T cells from peripheral blood mononuclear cells, taken in the second trimester of pregnancy. The clonotype comes from a female donor with multiple sclerosis, enrolled in a pregnancy study. DNA for the CDR3: TGTGCCTGGACCCGGACTAGAAGCAATGAGCAGTTCTTC. Its translation: CAWTRTRSNEQFF.